The rows below give T cell receptor beta chains drawn from one sample of a study of blood T cell repertoires in COVID-19. Using immunoSEQ multiplex PCR, the repertoire was profiled, and TCRdb retains in-frame clones only, with some absent. The sample records about 230,000 clones, approximately 85% being singletons. The sample comprised peripheral blood. The receptors shown here come from a man aged 45 to 65 with COVID-19, enrolled during active disease. The CDR3 runs from the conserved cysteine through the conserved F or W. Fields, in order: D gene, V gene, clone size, J gene, CDR3 DNA, CDR3 protein. D genes are given only for firm matches. Expanded clones are given a class, and other clones once, few, many or no size at all.

-	TRBV7-6	once	TRBJ2-3	TGTGCCAGCCAAAGGGGGAGCACAGATACGCAGTATTTT	CASQRGSTDTQYF
TRBD1	TRBV12-5	-	TRBJ1-6	TGTGCTAGACCGCGGACAGGAAATTCACCCCTCCACTTT	CARPRTGNSPLHF
-	TRBV20-1	-	TRBJ1-5	TGCAGTACGGGGAAAGGTCAGCCCCAGCATTTT	CSTGKGQPQHF
-	TRBV3-1/TRBV3-2	-	TRBJ1-4	TGTGCCAGCAGCCAATGGCAGGGAAGCGAAAAACTGTTTTTT	CASSQWQGSEKLFF
-	TRBV9	-	TRBJ2-5	TGTGCCAGCAGCAAACAGGGTAGGCGAGAGACCCAGTACTTC	CASSKQGRRETQYF
-	TRBV11-2	-	TRBJ1-1	TGTGCCAGCAGCTTAGAGGCAGGAGCTTTCTTT	CASSLEAGAFF
TRBD1	TRBV2	-	TRBJ1-6	TGTGCCAGCAGTGAAGAACAGGGGAACTCACCCCTCCACTTT	CASSEEQGNSPLHF
TRBD1	TRBV7-3	-	TRBJ2-3	TGTGCCAGCAGCTCGGACAGGGCAGATACGCAGTATTTT	CASSSDRADTQYF
TRBD1	TRBV28	-	TRBJ1-5	TGTGCCAGCAGAAGACAGGGGAATCAGCCCCAGCATTTT	CASRRQGNQPQHF
TRBD2	TRBV2	-	TRBJ2-2	TGTGCCAGCAGTGCAAACGGGGGGGGCACCGGGGAGCTGTTTTTT	CASSANGGGTGELFF
TRBD1	TRBV28	-	TRBJ1-2	TGTGCCAGCACCCTCTTCAGTCCCGGGACAGGGAACTATGGCTACACCTTC	CASTLFSPGTGNYGYTF
TRBD1	TRBV29-1	-	TRBJ1-2	TGCAGCGTTCTGGACGCGACGACAGGGGGCTATGGCTACACCTTC	CSVLDATTGGYGYTF
TRBD1	TRBV2	once	TRBJ1-2	TGTGCCAGCAGTGGAGGCAGGGGGCGGATTGGGGATGGCTACACCTTC	CASSGGRGRIGDGYTF
TRBD2	TRBV7-8	-	TRBJ2-3	TGTGCCAGCAGCTCAAGCGGGGGGAGTCTTAGCACAGATACGCAGTATTTT	CASSSSGGSLSTDTQYF
-	TRBV7-2	-	TRBJ2-2	TGTGCCAGCAGAAAAAGCGGATCAATGAACACCGGGGAGCTGTTTTTT	CASRKSGSMNTGELFF
-	TRBV5-1	-	TRBJ1-2	TGCGCCAGCAGCCCACAGGAACGGTATGGCTACACCTTC	CASSPQERYGYTF
-	TRBV14	-	TRBJ1-2	TGTGCCAGCAGCCCGCCTGGGGGGGCAATCTTATCTTACACCTTC	CASSPPGGAILSYTF
-	TRBV20-1	-	TRBJ2-1	TGCAGTGCTAGTAGCGTGGACTCCTACAATGAGCAGTTCTTC	CSASSVDSYNEQFF
TRBD1	TRBV9	few	TRBJ1-3	TGTGCCAGCAGCGCACAGGGGAGCTCTGGAAACACCATATATTTT	CASSAQGSSGNTIYF
TRBD1	TRBV18	-	TRBJ2-4	TGTGCCAGCTCACCACCGACAGGGACCAAAAACATTCAGTACTTC	CASSPPTGTKNIQYF
-	TRBV27	-	TRBJ1-2	TGTGCCAGCAGTCTTCGGGACACAGGAGGCTATGGCTACACCTTC	CASSLRDTGGYGYTF
-	TRBV27	-	TRBJ1-4	TGTGCCAGCAGTTCCCCAGGTCAGGGTGTAACTAATGAAAAACTGTTTTTT	CASSSPGQGVTNEKLFF
-	TRBV30	-	TRBJ1-3	TGTGCCTGGAGTGCGGATCGGGGGGCCGGTGGAAACACCATATATTTT	CAWSADRGAGGNTIYF
TRBD1	TRBV19	-	TRBJ2-7	TGTGCCAGCACCCCGGACAGGGGGCGCGAGCAGTACTTC	CASTPDRGREQYF
TRBD1	TRBV24-1	-	TRBJ1-1	TGTGCCACCAGTGACACCGGGACAGGGGGAGGTGCTTTCTTT	CATSDTGTGGGAFF
-	TRBV3-1/TRBV3-2	-	TRBJ1-1	TGTGCCAGCAGCCCACTATCTGGGGGGTCTGAAGCTTTCTTT	CASSPLSGGSEAFF
-	TRBV28	-	TRBJ1-5	TGTGCCAGCAGTTTTGCAGGGTATGGCAATCAGCCCCAGCATTTT	CASSFAGYGNQPQHF
TRBD2	TRBV24-1	-	TRBJ2-1	TGTGCCACCAGTGATTTGAACAGCGGGGGGAGCTCCTACAATGAGCAGTTCTTC	CATSDLNSGGSSYNEQFF
TRBD1	TRBV6-4	-	TRBJ2-2	TGTGCCAGCAGTGCAGTCTGGGGACAGGGGCTCACCGGGGAGCTGTTTTTT	CASSAVWGQGLTGELFF
-	TRBV29-1	-	TRBJ2-2	TGCAGCGTCCGGGGTCCGCTTAACACCGGGGAGCTGTTTTTT	CSVRGPLNTGELFF
TRBD1	TRBV10-1	-	TRBJ1-2	TGCGCCAGCAGTGAGTGGGACAGGTCTAACTATGGCTACACCTTC	CASSEWDRSNYGYTF
TRBD2	TRBV27	-	TRBJ2-1	TGTGCCAGTTCGGGGGGGCCTTACAATGAGCAGTTCTTC	CASSGGPYNEQFF
TRBD2	TRBV4-2	-	TRBJ2-3	TGTGCCAGCAGCCAAGTCTCCGGGGGGAATACAGATACGCAGTATTTT	CASSQVSGGNTDTQYF
-	TRBV4-3	-	TRBJ1-4	TGCGCCAGCAGCCAAGATTGGCAGGGGACTAATGAAAAACTGTTTTTT	CASSQDWQGTNEKLFF
TRBD1	TRBV19	-	TRBJ1-1	TGTGCCAGTAGTCCCGGGACAGGGATAGAAGCTTTCTTT	CASSPGTGIEAFF
TRBD1	TRBV28	-	TRBJ1-5	TGTGCCAGCAGTTTATCAACGCACAGGGGAGACGATCAGCCCCAGCATTTT	CASSLSTHRGDDQPQHF
TRBD2	TRBV11-3	-	TRBJ2-2	TGTGCCAGCAGCTTAGCCCCCCTGCGGGGGGGCTATCCCGGGGAGCTGTTTTTT	CASSLAPLRGGYPGELFF
TRBD1	TRBV10-2	-	TRBJ1-5	TGCGCCAGCAGTGAGTCAGGCAGGGGGCCTAATCAGCCCCAGCATTTT	CASSESGRGPNQPQHF
-	TRBV7-6	-	TRBJ1-6	TGTGCCAGCAGCCTGGGACTTCTTACGGAGAATTCACCCCTCCACTTT	CASSLGLLTENSPLHF
TRBD1	TRBV6-1	few	TRBJ2-5	TGTGCCAGCAGTGCGCTTCCGACAGGGGAGAGAATATCGGCCCAGTACTTC	CASSALPTGERISAQYF
TRBD2	TRBV2	-	TRBJ2-5	TGTGCCAGCAGTACGACACTAGCGGGGGAACTAGAGACCCAGTACTTC	CASSTTLAGELETQYF
-	TRBV14	-	TRBJ1-1	TGTGCCAGCAGCCCCAGGCTCCGGACATGGCCCACTGAAGCTTTCTTT	CASSPRLRTWPTEAFF
-	TRBV12-5	-	TRBJ1-1	TGTGCTAGTGCCCCGGGACACCACACTGAAGCTTTCTTT	CASAPGHHTEAFF
-	TRBV3-1/TRBV3-2	-	TRBJ1-6	TGTGCCAGCAGCCAAGAGGCCCTCGGGACAAGAAATTCACCCCTCCACTTT	CASSQEALGTRNSPLHF
-	TRBV20-1	-	TRBJ1-1	TGCAGTGCTAGTCCGGGACATATGAACACTGAAGCTTTCTTT	CSASPGHMNTEAFF
-	TRBV12-3/TRBV12-4	-	TRBJ2-3	TGTGCCAGCAGTCCGGGGACAGATACGCAGTATTTT	CASSPGTDTQYF
-	TRBV11-2	-	TRBJ2-2	TGTGCCAGCAGCGTGGACAGAGCCACCGGGGAGCTGTTTTTT	CASSVDRATGELFF
-	TRBV28	-	TRBJ1-5	TGTGCCGGCTCTGTGGGCAACAATCAGCCCCAGCATTTT	CAGSVGNNQPQHF
TRBD1	TRBV20-1	-	TRBJ1-1	TGCAGTGCAAAGAGGACAGGTGAAGCTTTCTTT	CSAKRTGEAFF
-	TRBV18	-	TRBJ1-1	TGTGCCAGCTCATCCCCCTGGACAGCCATGAACACTGAAGCTTTCTTT	CASSSPWTAMNTEAFF
-	TRBV3-1/TRBV3-2	-	TRBJ1-1	TGTGCCAGCAGCCCCCAGACAAGCTCTGAAGCTTTCTTT	CASSPQTSSEAFF
TRBD2	TRBV27	few	TRBJ2-5	TGTGCCAGCAGTTTAGATGGACTAGCGGGGGGAAAGACCCAGTACTTC	CASSLDGLAGGKTQYF
TRBD1	TRBV4-1	-	TRBJ2-7	TGCGCCAGCAGCCAAGATCAGGACAGGTTCTACGAGCAGTACTTC	CASSQDQDRFYEQYF
-	TRBV7-9	-	TRBJ2-1	TGTGCCAGCAGCTTAGCGACGGACTTAAATGAGCAGTTCTTC	CASSLATDLNEQFF
-	TRBV4-3	once	TRBJ1-2	TGCGCCAGCAGCCAAGAATCTGGGGGGTATGGCTACACCTTC	CASSQESGGYGYTF
TRBD2	TRBV5-6	many	TRBJ2-7	TGTGCCAGCAGCATGAAGCGGGGTGTATACGAGCAGTACTTC	CASSMKRGVYEQYF
TRBD1	TRBV7-9	once	TRBJ1-2	TGTGCCAGCAGCCCGACAGGGGATGATGGCTACACCTTC	CASSPTGDDGYTF
-	TRBV6-6	-	TRBJ2-2	TGTGCCAGCAGTTACGGTCAGACCGGGGAGCTGTTTTTT	CASSYGQTGELFF
-	TRBV2	-	TRBJ1-6	TGTGCCAGCAGTTTACAGGATAATTCACCCCTCCACTTT	CASSLQDNSPLHF